Here is one TCR beta chain with its context. The specificity of this receptor is unknown. No quality values exist for individual bases; no much larger clone is one base distant. The cohort consisted of 600 to 700 healthy bone marrow donors. At the time of sampling, every cohort member was nominally healthy, though immune exposures that went unrecorded were likely present. The donor was CMV seronegative and belonged to the group of 352 seronegative cohort members. Each donor provided a peripheral blood sample, and peripheral blood mononuclear cells were used for TCR beta sequencing. The Qiagen DNeasy Blood Extraction Kit was used to extract genomic DNA from the blood cell samples. The library was produced with the immunoSEQ multiplex PCR assay. For the multiplex PCR, a mixture combining 60 forward primers for TCR Vbeta segments and 13 reverse primers for TCR Jbeta segments was used. The CDR3 region of rearranged TCR beta genes was amplified from genomic DNA with a multiplex PCR assay. The Illumina HiSeq System was used to sequence the amplified TCR beta libraries as 87-base-pair reads. The authors processed their data as follows. In a later analysis, 77 million or so unique TCR beta chains were counted across the roughly 700 repertoires, and roughly 10 million of these chains were shared by at least two donors. To remove PCR and sequencing errors, raw reads were error-corrected and collapsed into unique sequences using a nearest-neighbor algorithm that merged closely related sequences. Alignment of CDR3 sequences to IMGT reference sequences was used to assign V, D and J gene segments. Each retained sequence needed at least a six-nucleotide match to both a V gene segment and a J gene segment. A rearrangement was called productive if the CDR3 had no stop codons and remained in frame with V and J, and every other rearrangement was called non-productive. Following IMGT convention, CDR3 was defined as the stretch from the second conserved V-encoded cysteine to the conserved J-encoded phenylalanine. The earlier analysis of some 540 of the donors excluded any sequence lacking an unambiguous match to a single V gene segment. In an earlier analysis of approximately 590 of the donors, V segments were called functional above 56.7% productive rearrangements and were called segregating when the between-donor standard deviation exceeded 5%. A statistical classification framework was built for diagnosing cytomegalovirus status from the catalog of TCR beta chain sequences. V and J gene assignment, in a later analysis, came from comparing TCR nucleotide sequences with IMGT/GENE-DB human TR gene sequences. In a later analysis, CDR3 sequences and most-parsimonious VDJ recombination scenarios were assigned using the TCRdist pipeline. In a later analysis, every TCR beta chain was defined by the combination of its CDR3 amino acid sequence and its V-gene family, and reads without a unique V-gene family were dropped. To address suspected cross-contamination and a sequencing artifact, a later analysis removed several hundred highly shared, low-generation-probability nucleotide sequences. For each public chain, a later analysis derived a clonal expansion index from normalized ranks of inferred template counts within each repertoire. Generation probabilities in a later analysis came from a VDJ recombination model fitted to out-of-frame rearrangements, and those results were checked against IGoR. A later analysis scored TCR-TCR, TCR-HLA and TCR-CMV co-occurrence with hypergeometric tests, applying a repertoire-size bias correction to TCR pairs. False discovery rates were estimated in a later analysis by permuting HLA or CMV assignments 20 times. In a later analysis, co-occurring TCRs were grouped using DBSCAN, with TCRdist sequence similarity added in when clustering inside HLA-allele-positive subsets. Co-occurrence clustering excluded repertoires with fewer than 30,000 or more than 120,000 public chains, plus five with anomalous nucleotide sharing. TCRdb's version of the immuneACCESS table is confined to in-frame rearrangements and falls short of the full clone set. An unresolved V gene accounts for under half of the shortfall where checked; the remainder is of unknown origin. V and J calls and clone size are given by that table; D and trimming were obtained from the DNA. Within this sample are 150,000 to 200,000 clones, with 70% to 80% of them counted one time only. The ten largest clones take up 4.3% of the sample.

This sample is part of a study of cytomegalovirus exposure and HLA in healthy donors (dated by TCRdb to the late 2010s). In the study overall: An earlier analysis of a few hundred of the donors reported 276 Gb of sequence data and 117 million unique TCR beta sequences obtained from about 200 million T cells. Roughly 300 gigabases of sequencing data and 70 million to 85 million unique TCR sequences were included in an early release covering several hundred HLA-typed donors. Of the approximately 400 genotyped donors, less than 85% were placed in the genetic ancestry cluster associated with self-reported Caucasian donors. The study aimed to test whether signatures of past pathogen exposure could be identified by cataloging public T cell receptors. Using immunosequencing, the study profiled T cell repertoires from 666 subjects and related those repertoires to cytomegalovirus serostatus. Along with the roughly 670-subject first cohort, a separate validation cohort of around 110 different subjects was used. The study combined high-throughput TCR immunosequencing, statistical association of individual TCRs with disease status, and machine learning to predict cytomegalovirus infection status. In a later analysis, previously published TCR beta repertoires from more than 500 donors were re-analyzed and high-resolution HLA genotyping was added so that TCR occurrence patterns could be studied. In the later analysis, no new phenotypic data were used to find candidate immune exposures; instead, reliance was placed on TCR beta sequences and their occurrence across donors. In an earlier analysis of 587 of the donors, high-throughput TCR beta sequencing was used to judge whether each TCR beta V gene segment behaved as functional or pseudogenic. Donor age, sex, ethnicity and CMV serostatus were collected together with the repertoire data. A later genetic analysis took genome-wide SNP genotypes for about 55% of the roughly 670 donors and used that subset as a discovery cohort. All discovery cohort repertoires had been generated using a single sequencing platform. HLA typing covered class I and class II loci at four-digit resolution. The number of typed donors differed by locus: 629-630 for A, B, C, DRB1 and DQB1; approximately 520 for DQA1; roughly 600 for DPA1; and approximately 450 for DPB1. Roughly 5 DR-DQ haplotypes were handled as single units for association and clustering, since linkage in the cohort was strong. Among some 400 genotyped donors of the cohort, an average of about 240,000 unique TCR beta nucleotide sequences were sequenced per donor, roughly 20% of them non-productive. Overall study outcomes, separate from this receptor: A further reported finding was that TCR beta sequences accurately predicted the HLA-A and HLA-B alleles for most subjects in the first cohort. The classifier was reported to diagnose cytomegalovirus status with high specificity and sensitivity in both the original and validation cohorts. Because the 87-base-pair reads could not distinguish some IMGT-functional V segments, including TRBV6-2 and TRBV6-3, those segments were excluded. Because some donors lacked HLA typing at each locus, the association tests relied only on the typed subset. Broadly in line with IMGT annotations, most TCR beta V segments showed up in productive rearrangements about 90% or about 30% of the time in an earlier analysis of approximately 600 of the donors. A later analysis reported that several top co-occurrence clusters appeared linked to parvovirus B19, influenza, CMV and Epstein-Barr virus. In a later analysis, the rate of TCR association differed among HLA loci, with DRB1 alleles having the most associated TCRs and HLA-C alleles having the fewest. At a false discovery rate of 0.05, a later analysis linked about 17,000 TCR beta sequences to specific HLA alleles. According to a later analysis, most CMV-associated TCR beta chains appeared to be HLA-restricted, and the HLA associations seemed to be driven largely by CMV exposure. V-gene and J-gene trimming of TCR beta chains was associated with a missense DCLRE1C variant in a later genetic analysis, and the association was replicated in an independent cohort. The study gave a list of about 150 TCR beta chains associated with cytomegalovirus. Correlated functional status among segregating V segments might reflect linkage disequilibrium, but an unknown experimental factor could not be ruled out. Roughly uniform sequencing depth across donors was assumed in presence/absence analyses, although this assumption may not hold. When HLA alleles, especially DR and DQ, strongly co-occurred, TCR associations were difficult to assign to individual alleles. In a later analysis, HLA-associated TCR beta chains showed more clonal expansion and lower generation probabilities than non-associated chains that were equally common. Because counts were too low, 15 to 20 rarely observed V segments, including chromosome 9 orphons, were excluded from the earlier analysis of several hundred of the donors. In a later genetic analysis, fewer N-insertions in productive TCRs were reported among donors in an Asian-associated ancestry cluster than the roughly 700-donor mean. The only immune exposure information available for the cohort was CMV serostatus. In vitro tests confirmed that a few of the cytomegalovirus-associated TCR beta chains recognize cytomegalovirus antigens. The sequencing pipeline was judged likely to have produced a cluster of highly shared sequence variants as a technical artifact. Most TCR sequences were observed very rarely across donors, whereas some public TCRs were present in many individuals. The cohort was sequenced for TCR beta chains only, and without alpha or paired-chain data the features that could be detected were limited. The authors suggested that the approach could potentially be generalized to other disease states and immunological phenotypes.

Sequences LNHDA (CDR1) and SQIVND (CDR2) are obtained from the germline V gene (reference sequence). The germline V end is reduced by 10 bases and the J end by 6 bases; junction bases left unmatched: 15. The CDR3 numbers 15 residues from cysteine through phenylalanine. Only the CDR3 region is kept as DNA, spanning 45 bases read in frame from base 1. This receptor was taken from a man aged 35-49 years in good health and CMV-seronegative. The specimen sequenced was PBMCs. This sequence uses TRBV19 and TRBJ1-5; TRBD1 lines up with 7 middle nucleotides. The CDR3 reads CATRPDRVRGQPQHF. The nucleotide sequence is TGTGCCACCCGACCCGACAGGGTCCGAGGTCAGCCCCAGCATTTT.